The present TCR beta chain was sequenced within a study of regulatory T cells in long-lasting Graves disease. Arm-PCR of CDR3 regions and iRepertoire HTBI primers were the basis on which TCR beta libraries were built. TCRdb processed the multiplex PCR reads anew with MiXCR; each CDR3 protein has one entry. This sample yields about 540,000 distinct CDR3 sequences, of which about 13% are seen a single time; under 10% belongs to the top ten. Time point here: newly diagnosed GD, antithyroid drugs for less than 3 months. The TCR library used RNA extracted from PBMCs. Trimming cost V 3 bases and J 5 bases; bases outside gene matches: 8. CDR3 size: 15 residues. From germline, CDR1 is SGHTA and CDR2 FQGNSA. The same sample was also used in a study of T cells in Graves' hyperthyroidism and ophthalmopathy. As that study records: HTBI primers drove first-round RT-PCR of the TCR CDR3.

The TCR originated in a man aged 25 to 45 with Graves disease. The sequences come from peripheral blood mononuclear cells (PBMCs), collected at new diagnosis, from a patient treated with antithyroid drugs. The rearrangement links TRBV7-2 to TRBJ1-1, with TRBD1 matching 8 bases. CDR3 sequence reads: CASSFAGTGETEAFF. As DNA, the CDR3 is TGTGCCAGCAGCTTCGCCGGGACAGGCGAAACTGAAGCTTTCTTT.